This T cell receptor (beta chain) was obtained from a study of shared clonotypes between healthy human individuals. On the study more broadly: The donors, a couple of women and three men, were aged 18 to 49. The plates for each donor numbered three CD4 naive, three CD4 memory, two CD8 naive and one CD8 memory.

This clone was recorded many times. Generated by immunoSEQ multiplex PCR, the TCRdb table keeps only in-frame clones and is missing some. In the table there are more than 850,000 clones, approximately 80% of which are singletons. The CDR3 loop spans 16 amino acids. CDR1 and CDR2 from the germline V gene are ENHRY and SYGVKD. Trimming cost V 3 bases and J 0 bases, with 12 bases left between them. Sequencing was performed on memory CD4+ T cells from PBMCs. Regarding subset: CD45RA-negative fraction. The source is a young man in good health. Some clones in this sample may be carry-over from other donors' samples. V gene TRBV10-3 combines with J gene TRBJ1-3; D possibly corresponds to TRBD1 (5 bases). The DNA for the CDR3 is TGTGCCATCAGTGATACCGGGGCCTACTCTGGAAACACCATATATTTT. This gives the protein CAISDTGAYSGNTIYF.